One and the same sample provided the 20 T cell receptor beta chains below, sequenced in a study of blood T cell repertoires in COVID-19. The method was immunoSEQ multiplex PCR; TCRdb's version includes in-frame clones alone and lacks a portion of them. The top ten hold approximately 45% of the sample, which has tens of thousands of clones, more than 70% seen once. Material for sequencing was peripheral blood. The source of these receptors is a woman at least 80 years old with active or convalescent COVID-19.

The gene calls are TRBV9 and TRBJ2-1; D is unresolved. Germline CDR1 SGDLS, CDR2 YYNGEE. V lost 0 bases, J lost 8 bases, and 3 bases lay in between. The length of the CDR3 is 11 residues. CDR3 in amino acids: CASSVADEQFF. The CDR3 DNA is TGTGCCAGCAGCGTAGCGGATGAGCAGTTCTTC. Supplemented by reference TRBV9 and TRBJ2-1, the full variable domain reads DSGVTQTPKHLITATGQRVTLRCSPRSGDLSVYWYQQSLDQGLQFLIQYYNGEERAKGNILERFSAQQFPDLHSELNLSSLELGDSALYFCASSVADEQFFGPGTRLTVL.

This chain joins TRBV6-6 and TRBJ1-1; D may be TRBD1 (6 bases). CDR1 is MNHNY and CDR2 is SVGAGI in the germline V gene (reference sequence). CDR3 length: 14 amino acids. V lost 7 bases, J lost 1 base, and 13 bases lay in between. The chain's CDR3 is CASTAGTQNTEAFF. The DNA for the CDR3 is TGTGCCAGCACCGCCGGGACACAGAACACTGAAGCTTTCTTT.

The genes are TRBV28 and TRBJ1-1; D ambiguous. The CDR3 is 15 amino acids. The V end was cut by 7 bases, the J end by 1 base, with 16 bases between. The germline CDR1 and CDR2 sequences are MDHEN and SYDVKM. CDR3 amino acids: CASTPEAGGNTEAFF. CDR3 nucleotide sequence: TGTGCCAGCACCCCGGAGGCGGGCGGGAACACTGAAGCTTTCTTT.

The chain is built from TRBV7-3 and TRBJ2-7; D remains unclear. Per germline, CDR1 SGHTA and CDR2 FQGTGA. Trimming stripped 10 bases from V and 6 bases from J, with 13 bases between. The length of the CDR3 is 11 residues. Written as DNA, the CDR3 is TGTGCCAACGAACACCCAGGCGAGCAGTACTTC. Protein product: CANEHPGEQYF.

J is TRBJ1-2 and V is TRBV28, with a possible D match to TRBD1 (5 bases). This CDR3 is built from 13 residues. From germline, CDR1 is MDHEN and CDR2 SYDVKM. V was trimmed by 5 bases and J by 3 bases, leaving 10 bases between them. The DNA for the CDR3 is TGTGCCAGCAGTCTCGGGGGTGACTATGGCTACACCTTC. Protein: CASSLGGDYGYTF.

The V call is TRBV7-9, the J call TRBJ1-5, with D possibly TRBD1 on 5 matching bases. Germline V CDR1 and CDR2: SEHNR, FQNEAQ (reference sequence). This CDR3 spans 12 amino acids. Trimming shortened V by 8 bases and J by 8 bases, and 13 bases separated the two germline ends. The CDR3 loop is CASGRGREPQHF. CDR3 nucleotide sequence: TGTGCCAGCGGGAGGGGACGGGAGCCCCAGCATTTT.

This chain links TRBV19 with TRBJ2-1; 13 nucleotides match TRBD2. Germline lookup yields CDR1 LNHDA and CDR2 SQIVND (reference sequence). This CDR3 is built from 17 residues. V gave up 4 bases and J gave up 0 bases; unmatched junction bases: 3. CDR3 nucleotides: TGTGCCAGTAGTAGGGGACTAGCGGGACACTCCTACAATGAGCAGTTCTTC. Its protein is CASSRGLAGHSYNEQFF.

In DNA, the CDR3 is TGTGCCAGCAGGGGACAGGGGTCAGGGCCCCTCCACTTT. Protein sequence: CASRGQGSGPLHF. The rearrangement joins TRBV2 to TRBJ1-6; 10 bases are a match to TRBD1. In germline, CDR1 is SNHLY, CDR2 FYNNEI. V was pared by 6 bases and J by 13 bases, with 6 bases of the junction left unmatched. The CDR3 has 13 residues. The full variable domain, its missing parts supplied by reference TRBV2 and TRBJ1-6, is EPEVTQTPSHQVTQMGQEVILRCVPISNHLYFYWYRQILGQKVEFLVSFYNNEISEKSEIFDDQFSVERPDGSNFTLKIRSTKLEDSAMYFCASRGQGSGPLHFGNGTRLTVT.

The rearrangement links TRBV5-4 to TRBJ2-3; 7 bases are a match to TRBD2. The CDR3 runs 17 residues. CDR1 SGHNT and CDR2 YYREEE come from the germline V gene (reference sequence). The ends lost 3 bases at V and 4 bases at J; junction bases unmatched: 14. This CDR3 is CASSSAGKAGAADTQYF. The CDR3 DNA sequence: TGTGCCAGCAGCTCAGCGGGAAAGGCCGGGGCGGCAGATACGCAGTATTTT.

The genes are TRBV11-1 and TRBJ2-7; 10 bases agree with TRBD2. The CDR3 runs to 15 residues. Losses at the gene ends were 4 bases for V and 0 bases for J; bases not matched to a gene: 3. Germline values: CDR1 SGHAT, CDR2 FQDESV (reference sequence). The CDR3 region has the DNA TGTGCCAGCAGCTCCACTAGCGGGGTCTCCTACGAGCAGTACTTC. Translating gives CASSSTSGVSYEQYF.

The count of this clone is one. The chain couples TRBV7-2 to TRBJ1-3; D may be TRBD1 (6 bases). The ends were cut back, 0 bases at V and 4 bases at J, with 10 bases in the middle. The CDR3 has 15 amino acids. Germline CDR1 is SGHTA and CDR2 is FQGNSA. The CDR3 nucleotides read TGTGCCAGCAGCTTAGCACCAGGGGTCGGAAACACCATATATTTT. Residues: CASSLAPGVGNTIYF.

This chain links TRBV13 with TRBJ2-7, with 7 bases matching TRBD2. This CDR3 has 13 amino acids. CDR1 is PRHDT, CDR2 FYEKMQ, per germline (reference sequence). J was trimmed by 7 bases and V by 5 bases; bases with no gene match: 8. Here the CDR3 DNA reads TGTGCCAGCAGCGGCGGGGGAAATCTGGAGCAGTACTTC. Translation: CASSGGGNLEQYF.

This sequence joins TRBV10-3 and TRBJ1-6; a possible D gene is TRBD1 (6 bases). Trimming took 0 bases from V and 7 from J, leaving 22 bases between them. The CDR3 spans 19 residues. Germline CDR1 reads ENHRY; CDR2 reads SYGVKD. CDR3 nucleotides: TGTGCCATCAGTGAGTCGATTATTCTAGGGGGAAGAAGGAATTCACCCCTCCACTTT. Translation: CAISESIILGGRRNSPLHF.

This chain links TRBV10-3 with TRBJ1-1, with 9 bases that match TRBD1. CDR3 size: 15 residues. Per germline, CDR1 ENHRY and CDR2 SYGVKD. Losses at the gene ends were 9 bases for V and 4 bases for J; bases not matched to a gene: 12. The CDR3: CAIQGTGSFGTEAFF. For the CDR3, the DNA is TGTGCCATACAAGGGACAGGGTCGTTCGGCACTGAAGCTTTCTTT.

This chain joins TRBV28 and TRBJ2-1; D possibly corresponds to TRBD1 (5 bases). CDR3 length: 16 residues. Trimming pared 5 bases from V and 10 bases from J, leaving 24 bases between. Germline CDR1 is MDHEN and CDR2 is SYDVKM. The chain's CDR3 is CASSPQDSRALKEQFF. The CDR3 DNA follows: TGTGCCAGCAGTCCACAAGACAGCAGGGCCCTCAAAGAGCAGTTCTTC.

This sequence joins TRBV30 and TRBJ2-5; D might be TRBD1 (6 bases). In germline, CDR1 is GTSNPN, CDR2 SVGIG (reference sequence). Trimming shortened V by 5 bases and J by 7 bases, and 17 bases separated the two germline ends. The CDR3 contains 13 residues. CDR3 in amino acids: CAWEQGNVGTQYF. The CDR3 DNA follows: TGTGCCTGGGAACAGGGTAATGTTGGGACCCAGTACTTC.

This sequence joins TRBV10-3 and TRBJ1-2; D remains unclear. This CDR3 has 13 residues. V was shortened by 6 bases and J by 2 bases, with 10 bases between the two germline ends. CDR1 is ENHRY and CDR2 is SYGVKD in the germline V gene. The CDR3 reads CAIRPVSNYGYTF. DNA of the CDR3: TGTGCCATCAGGCCAGTGTCAAACTATGGCTACACCTTC.

V gene TRBV7-2 combines with J gene TRBJ2-3, with 15 bases fitting TRBD2. The V gene end was trimmed by 5 bases and the J gene end by 5 bases; junction bases not matched to a gene: 5. The CDR3 loop spans 16 amino acids. The germline V gene has CDR1 SGHTA and CDR2 FQGNSA. The CDR3 coding sequence is TGTGCCAGCAGCCGGACTAGCGGGAGGGCAGTAGATACGCAGTATTTT. It translates to CASSRTSGRAVDTQYF.

This clone was picked up a small number of times. This sequence joins TRBV11-2 and TRBJ2-1; D call uncertain. Per the germline V gene, CDR1 is SGHAT and CDR2 is FQNNGV. There are 13 residues in the CDR3. V lost 0 bases and J 10 bases, leaving 10 bases between the germline ends. Written as DNA, the CDR3 is TGTGCCAGCAGCTTAGAGAGAAATTTGGAGCAGTTCTTC. This encodes CASSLERNLEQFF.

This rearrangement joins TRBV5-4 to TRBJ2-1, with D maybe TRBD2 (6 bases). CDR1 is SGHNT and CDR2 is YYREEE in the germline V gene (reference sequence). V lost 5 bases and J lost 9, with 24 bases in between. There are 16 residues in the CDR3. The CDR3 bases are TGTGCCAGCAGTCGTGGGACTCCGCAGTTCCCTACTGAGCAGTTCTTC. It encodes CASSRGTPQFPTEQFF. The variable domain in full, completed from reference TRBV5-4 and TRBJ2-1, reads ETGVTQSPTHLIKTRGQQVTLRCSSQSGHNTVSWYQQALGQGPQFIFQYYREEENGRGNFPPRFSGLQFPNYSSELNVNALELDDSALYLCASSRGTPQFPTEQFFGPGTRLTVL.